These 2 T cell receptor beta chains originate from one sample sequenced in a study of cytomegalovirus exposure and HLA in healthy donors. Sequencing was performed with immunoSEQ multiplex PCR; in TCRdb, only in-frame clones are kept and a portion is missing. This sample has about 120,000 clones, with approximately 89% found just once. The sample consisted of PBMCs. Receptors were obtained from a woman between 18 and 29 years old in good health and CMV-seronegative.

This chain joins TRBV2 and TRBJ1-4; 8 nucleotides agree with TRBD1. Germline V gives CDR1 SNHLY, CDR2 FYNNEI. The CDR3 spans 13 residues. The V and J ends lost 9 bases and 8 bases, in that order; junction bases with no gene match: 8. The CDR3 here is CASAGQGGEKLFF. DNA for the CDR3: TGTGCCAGTGCAGGACAGGGTGGGGAAAAACTGTTTTTT.

The chain uses TRBV11-2 and TRBJ2-7; 7 bases align to TRBD1. V was pared by 5 bases and J by 2 bases, with 6 bases of the junction left unmatched. The CDR3 length is 14 residues. Germline-derived CDR1 and CDR2 are SGHAT and FQNNGV. CDR3 DNA sequence: TGTGCCAGCAGCCGGAACAGGGGCACCTACGAGCAGTACTTC. Translated: CASSRNRGTYEQYF.